These 14 T cell receptor beta chains originate from one sample sequenced in a study of T-cell memory formation after mild COVID-19. TCRdb processed the 5' RACE reads anew with MiXCR; each CDR3 protein has one entry. Of around 200,000 distinct CDR3 sequences in the sample, about 10% were seen once. Sequenced: PBMCs or a T cell subset sorted from them (not recorded which). The source is a young man who had mild COVID-19 (a few samples of this study predate the infection). Cell type and time point are not known.

This clonotype showed up many times. The chain couples TRBV10-3 to TRBJ1-5, with D unclear. Germline lookup yields CDR1 ENHRY and CDR2 SYGVKD. The CDR3 covers 14 residues. V was pared by 0 bases and J by 11 bases, with 14 bases between. This chain's CDR3 is CAISESTATKAQHF. CDR3 bases: TGTGCCATCAGTGAGTCTACGGCGACCAAGGCCCAGCATTTT.

CDR3 bases: TGTGCCATCAGTGAGTTCGCAGGGGAGTACGAGCAGTACTTC. It yields the protein CAISEFAGEYEQYF. The rearrangement uses TRBV10-3 and TRBJ2-7; D is possibly TRBD1 (6 bases). Trimming cost V 1 base and J 4 bases, with 11 bases left between them. There are 14 residues in the CDR3. The germline CDR1 and CDR2 sequences are ENHRY and SYGVKD.

The chain recombines TRBV6-2 or TRBV6-3 with TRBJ2-7; 7 bases align to TRBD1. Germline V lookup: CDR1 MNHEY, CDR2 SVGEGT. J gave up 3 bases and V 6 bases, and 5 bases lay outside the gene matches. The CDR3 sequence is 13 residues long. The CDR3 sequence: CASRETGIYEQYF. CDR3 sequence (DNA): TGTGCCAGCAGAGAGACAGGGATCTACGAGCAGTACTTC.

This rearrangement joins TRBV7-2 to TRBJ1-3; 8 bases align to TRBD1. This CDR3 has 16 residues. Trimming removed 1 base from V and 3 bases from J; junction bases left unmatched: 5. CDR1 is SGHTA and CDR2 is FQGNSA in the germline V gene. The CDR3 sequence: CASSLGQGAFGNTIYF. The DNA of the CDR3 is TGTGCCAGCAGCTTAGGGCAGGGGGCTTTTGGAAACACCATATATTTT.

The genes are TRBV5-1 and TRBJ1-5; weak D call: TRBD1 (6 bases). The CDR3 contains 14 residues. The germline V gene has CDR1 SGHRS and CDR2 YFSETQ. The V gene lost 0 bases and the J gene lost 6 bases, with 10 bases spanning the gap. CDR3 nucleotides: TGCGCCAGCAGCTTGGGAGCAGGGGTTCAGCCCCAGCATTTT. It encodes CASSLGAGVQPQHF.

This clonotype was detected only a few times. This chain uses TRBV6-2 or TRBV6-3 with TRBJ2-1; D gene ambiguous. Trimming pared 2 bases from V and 9 bases from J, leaving 5 bases between. The CDR3 is 11 amino acids. Germline values: CDR1 MNHEY, CDR2 SVGEGT. The CDR3 region has the DNA TGTGCCAGCAGTTACGTTTCTGAGCAGTTCTTC. It specifies CASSYVSEQFF.

A few counts support this clonotype. V is TRBV5-1 and J is TRBJ1-6; 10 bases match TRBD1. This CDR3 is built from 15 residues. The trim removed 4 bases at V and 10 bases at J, leaving 8 bases unmatched. Looked up from germline, CDR1 is SGHRS and CDR2 is YFSETQ. The CDR3 here is CASSLGQGQGSPLHF. The CDR3 DNA sequence: TGCGCCAGCAGCCTGGGACAGGGGCAAGGATCACCCCTCCACTTT.

This clonotype was recorded a few times. CDR3 DNA sequence: TGTGCCAGCAGTTACGGACAGAGAAATTCACCCCTCCACTTT. Amino acids: CASSYGQRNSPLHF. V and J are TRBV6-2 or TRBV6-3 and TRBJ1-6, with D perhaps TRBD1 (6 bases). Germline assignment: CDR1 MNHEY and CDR2 SVGEGT. The length of the CDR3 is 14 residues. The V end lost 2 bases, the J end lost 7 bases, and 9 bases lay between the germline ends.

This clonotype was recorded at least ten times. CDR3 bases: TGTGCCAGCAGCTTAGTACGGGAGACCCAGTACTTC. It yields the protein CASSLVRETQYF. The rearrangement uses TRBV7-9 and TRBJ2-5; D not certain. The CDR3 contains 12 residues. Trimming took 1 base from V and 5 from J, leaving 5 bases between them. Per germline, CDR1 SEHNR and CDR2 FQNEAQ (reference sequence).

This clonotype was observed a handful of times. The J gene is TRBJ2-6, the V gene TRBV7-8; perhaps TRBD2 as D (5 bases). V lost 5 bases, J lost 1 base, and 9 bases lay in between. This CDR3 has 15 residues. CDR1 and CDR2 (germline): SGHVS, FQNEAQ. The CDR3 DNA reads as TGTGCCAGCAGCCAAGGGAGATCTGGGGCCAACGTCCTGACTTTC. It is translated as CASSQGRSGANVLTF.

This clonotype was detected many times. The CDR3 here is CASSVFGGGAEETQYF. DNA for the CDR3: TGTGCCAGCAGCGTATTTGGCGGGGGGGCCGAAGAGACCCAGTACTTC. The chain employs TRBV9 and TRBJ2-5; 9 nucleotides match TRBD2. From germline, CDR1 is SGDLS and CDR2 YYNGEE. V gave up 1 base and J gave up 3 bases; unmatched junction bases: 7. This CDR3 is built from 16 residues.

J is TRBJ2-1 and V is TRBV30, with D uncertain. The CDR3 length is 11 residues. Germline CDR1 GTSNPN, CDR2 SVGIG (reference sequence). The germline V and J ends were trimmed by 3 bases and 9 bases, with 9 bases remaining between them. CDR3 nucleotide sequence: TGTGCCTGGAGCGCCTCGGGTGAGCAGTTCTTC. Translating it yields CAWSASGEQFF.

There are a few counts of this clonotype. This chain connects TRBV18 to TRBJ2-1, with 8 bases lining up with TRBD1. J lost 9 bases, V lost 3 bases, and 10 bases had no gene match. Germline CDR1 reads KGHSH; CDR2 reads LQKENI. The length of the CDR3 is 15 residues. The CDR3 here is CASSPPGQGSGEQFF. In DNA form, the CDR3 reads TGTGCCAGCTCACCGCCTGGACAGGGTTCGGGTGAGCAGTTCTTC.

This clonotype has only a few counts. The gene calls are TRBV20-1 and TRBJ1-3; 7 positions match TRBD1. The CDR3 has 14 residues. Germline V gives CDR1 DFQATT, CDR2 SNEGSKA (reference sequence). V shed 4 bases and J 4 bases; nucleotides not matched to a gene: 7. In DNA, the CDR3 is TGCAGTGCTAAGCGGGACAGTCAAGGAAACACCATATATTTT. Protein sequence: CSAKRDSQGNTIYF.